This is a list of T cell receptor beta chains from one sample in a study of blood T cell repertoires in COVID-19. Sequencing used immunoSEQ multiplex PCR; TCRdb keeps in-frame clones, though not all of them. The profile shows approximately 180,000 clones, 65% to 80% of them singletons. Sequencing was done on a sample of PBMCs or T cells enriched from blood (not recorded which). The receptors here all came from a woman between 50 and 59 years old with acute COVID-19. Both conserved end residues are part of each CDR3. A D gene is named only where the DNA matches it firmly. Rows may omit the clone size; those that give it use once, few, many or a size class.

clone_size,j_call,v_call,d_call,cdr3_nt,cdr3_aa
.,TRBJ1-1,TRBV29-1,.,TGCAGCGTGCAAGTCCCCCCGGGGAACACTGAAGCTTTCTTT,CSVQVPPGNTEAFF
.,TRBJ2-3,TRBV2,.,TGTGCCAGCAGCCCCCAGGGATTTGAAACAGATACGCAGTATTTT,CASSPQGFETDTQYF
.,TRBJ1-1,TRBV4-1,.,TGCGCCAGCAGCCAAGAACTCCGGGGGGGGACTGAAGCTTTCTTT,CASSQELRGGTEAFF
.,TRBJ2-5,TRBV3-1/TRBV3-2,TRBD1,TGTGCCAGCAGCAAACCGGGACAGCGTCAAGAGACCCAGTACTTC,CASSKPGQRQETQYF
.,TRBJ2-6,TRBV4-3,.,TGCGCCAGCAGCCAAGTGCGGTTCTCTGGGGCCAACGTCCTGACTTTC,CASSQVRFSGANVLTF
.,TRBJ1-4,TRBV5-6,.,TGTGCCAGCAGCTCTGGAGCAACTAATGAAAAACTGTTTTTT,CASSSGATNEKLFF
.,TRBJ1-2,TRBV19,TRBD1,TGTGCCAGTAGTATTGGAGGGGGCGGCTACACCTTC,CASSIGGGGYTF
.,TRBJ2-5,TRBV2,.,TGTGCCAGCAGTTCGAGCATTCTGGAGACCCAGTACTTC,CASSSSILETQYF
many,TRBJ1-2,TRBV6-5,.,TGTGCCAGCAGTTACGGGCGGGGTCTTGGCTACACCTTC,CASSYGRGLGYTF
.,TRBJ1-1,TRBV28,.,TGTGCCAGCAGTTCTGAGACCCCAGGGAACACTGAAGCTTTCTTT,CASSSETPGNTEAFF
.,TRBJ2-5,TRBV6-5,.,TGTGCCAGCAGCCTCGGGGAGCGAGAGACCCAGTACTTC,CASSLGERETQYF
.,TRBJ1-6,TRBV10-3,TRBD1,TGTGCCATCAGTCCCGGGACAGGGTCTGTTTCACCCCTCCACTTT,CAISPGTGSVSPLHF
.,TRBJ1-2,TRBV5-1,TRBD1,TGCGCCAGCAGCGCCACCCCCCCGGGACAGGGATCCTATGGCTACACCTTC,CASSATPPGQGSYGYTF
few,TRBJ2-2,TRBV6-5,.,TGTGCCAGCAGTCGGACAGTTTCATGGCCCGGGGAGCTGTTTTTT,CASSRTVSWPGELFF
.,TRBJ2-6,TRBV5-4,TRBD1,TGTGCCAGCAGCACACGGACCGGGACAGGGACTTCCTCTGGGGCCAACGTCCTGACTTTC,CASSTRTGTGTSSGANVLTF
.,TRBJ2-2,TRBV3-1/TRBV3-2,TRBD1,TGTGCCAGCACCAGGACAGGGTTTATCGGGGAGCTGTTTTTT,CASTRTGFIGELFF
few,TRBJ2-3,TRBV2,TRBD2,TGTGCCAGCAGTGCGGGAGGGGCGAGCACAGATACGCAGTATTTT,CASSAGGASTDTQYF
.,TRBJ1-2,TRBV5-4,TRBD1,TGTGCCAGCAGCTCCAGGGACAGGGTGGTCTATGGCTACACCTTC,CASSSRDRVVYGYTF
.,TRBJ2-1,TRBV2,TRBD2,TGTGCCAGCAGCGGACTAGCGGGGGGGCTTAATGAGCAGTTCTTC,CASSGLAGGLNEQFF
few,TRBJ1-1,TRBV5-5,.,TGTGCCAGCAGCTTCCGCCAGGGCACTGAAGCTTTCTTT,CASSFRQGTEAFF
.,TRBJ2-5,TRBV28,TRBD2,TGTGCCAGCAGTTTACCCGGACTAGCGGGGGGCCCAGAGACCCAGTACTTC,CASSLPGLAGGPETQYF
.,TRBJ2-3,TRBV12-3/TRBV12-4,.,TGTGCCAGCCGCGAGCGGCCCCGGGATACGCAGTATTTT,CASRERPRDTQYF
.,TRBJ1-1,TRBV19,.,TGTGCCAGTAGTATAGGAGACAGCTTTCCGTCCACTGAAGCTTTCTTT,CASSIGDSFPSTEAFF
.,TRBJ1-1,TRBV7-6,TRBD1,TGTGCCAGCAGCTTAAGGCCCGGGACAGGGCGGAACACTGAAGCTTTCTTT,CASSLRPGTGRNTEAFF
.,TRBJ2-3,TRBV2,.,TGTGCCAGCAGTCCAGGACATGAGACAGATACGCAGTATTTT,CASSPGHETDTQYF
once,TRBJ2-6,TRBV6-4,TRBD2,TGTGCCAGCAGCCCCCGGGGGGGGGACACTTCTGGGGCCAACGTCCTGACTTTC,CASSPRGGDTSGANVLTF
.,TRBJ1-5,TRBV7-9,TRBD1,TGTGCCAGCAGCCCACATGGACAGGGAGGGGTACGGAGCCAGCCCCAGCATTTT,CASSPHGQGGVRSQPQHF
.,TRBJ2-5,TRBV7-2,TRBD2,TGTGCCAGCAGCCCCGGACTAGCGGGGGTCACTAAAGAGACCCAGTACTTC,CASSPGLAGVTKETQYF
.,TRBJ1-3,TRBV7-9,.,TGTGCCAGCAGTTTCAATAACCCCGGACAGGGAAACACCATATATTTT,CASSFNNPGQGNTIYF
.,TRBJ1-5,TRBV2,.,TGTGCCAGCAGTGCACGGGAGGGCAATCAGCCCCAGCATTTT,CASSAREGNQPQHF
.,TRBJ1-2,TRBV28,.,TGTGCCAGCAGCGAGGCGGCCGGGGGCTACACCTTC,CASSEAAGGYTF